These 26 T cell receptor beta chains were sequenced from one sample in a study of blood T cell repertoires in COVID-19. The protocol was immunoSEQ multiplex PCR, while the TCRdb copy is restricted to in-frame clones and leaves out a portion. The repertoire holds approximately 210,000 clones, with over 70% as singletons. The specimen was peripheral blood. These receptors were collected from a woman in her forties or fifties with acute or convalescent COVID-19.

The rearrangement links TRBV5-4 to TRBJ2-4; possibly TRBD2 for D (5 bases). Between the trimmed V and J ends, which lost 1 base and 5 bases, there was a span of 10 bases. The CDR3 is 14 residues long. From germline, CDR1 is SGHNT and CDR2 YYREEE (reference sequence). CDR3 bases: TGTGCCAGCAGCTTGTCTCAGAGGGAAAACATTCAGTACTTC. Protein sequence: CASSLSQRENIQYF.

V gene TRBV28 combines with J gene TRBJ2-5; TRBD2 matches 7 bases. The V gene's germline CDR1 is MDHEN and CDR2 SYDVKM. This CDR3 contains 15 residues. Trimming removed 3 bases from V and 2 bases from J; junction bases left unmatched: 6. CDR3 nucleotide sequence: TGTGCCAGCAGTTTCCCACTAGCGCGTCAAGAGACCCAGTACTTC. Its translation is CASSFPLARQETQYF. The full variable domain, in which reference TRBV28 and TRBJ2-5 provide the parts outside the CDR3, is DVKVTQSSRYLVKRTGEKVFLECVQDMDHENMFWYRQDPGLGLRLIYFSYDVKMKEKGDIPEGYSVSREKKERFSLILESASTNQTSMYLCASSFPLARQETQYFGPGTRLLVL.

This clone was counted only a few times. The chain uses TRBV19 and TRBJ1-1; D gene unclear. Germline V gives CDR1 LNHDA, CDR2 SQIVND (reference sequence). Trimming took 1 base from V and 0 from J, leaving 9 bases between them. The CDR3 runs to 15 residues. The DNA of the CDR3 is TGTGCCAGTAGTATAGCTGCGGCAGTGAACACTGAAGCTTTCTTT. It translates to CASSIAAAVNTEAFF.

DNA of the CDR3: TGTGCCAGCAGTCTTAACAGGGGATCGAACACTGAAGCTTTCTTT. It encodes CASSLNRGSNTEAFF. The V call is TRBV28, the J call TRBJ1-1, with 7 nucleotides matching TRBD1. V lost 5 bases and J lost 1; bases outside the gene matches: 7. The CDR3 length is 15 residues. Germline-derived CDR1 and CDR2 are MDHEN and SYDVKM.

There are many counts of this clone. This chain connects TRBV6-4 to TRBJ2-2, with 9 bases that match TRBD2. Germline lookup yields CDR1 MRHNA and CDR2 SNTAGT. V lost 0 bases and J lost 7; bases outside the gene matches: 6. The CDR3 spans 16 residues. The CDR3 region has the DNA TGTGCCAGCAGTGACTCCGGCGGGAGGGACGGCGGGGAGCTGTTTTTT. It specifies CASSDSGGRDGGELFF.

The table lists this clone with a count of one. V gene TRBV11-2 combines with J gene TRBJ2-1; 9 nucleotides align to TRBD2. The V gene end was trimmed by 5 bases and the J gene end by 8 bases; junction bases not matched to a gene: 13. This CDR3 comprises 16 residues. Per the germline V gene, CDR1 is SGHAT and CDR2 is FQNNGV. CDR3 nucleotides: TGTGCCAGCAGCCGGGGACTAGCTACAGGGGTCGATGAGCAGTTCTTC. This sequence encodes CASSRGLATGVDEQFF.

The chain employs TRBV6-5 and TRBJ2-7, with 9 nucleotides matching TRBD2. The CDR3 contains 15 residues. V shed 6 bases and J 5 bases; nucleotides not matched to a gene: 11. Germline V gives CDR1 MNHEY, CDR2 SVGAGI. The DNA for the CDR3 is TGTGCCAGCAGAGCTTCCGGGACTAGCAAAGACGAGCAGTACTTC. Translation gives CASRASGTSKDEQYF.

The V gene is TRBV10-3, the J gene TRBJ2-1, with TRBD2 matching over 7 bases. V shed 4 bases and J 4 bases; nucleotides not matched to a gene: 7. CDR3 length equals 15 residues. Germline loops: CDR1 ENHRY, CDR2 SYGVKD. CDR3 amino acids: CAISGPREGYNEQFF. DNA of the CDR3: TGTGCCATCAGTGGTCCGAGGGAGGGATACAATGAGCAGTTCTTC.

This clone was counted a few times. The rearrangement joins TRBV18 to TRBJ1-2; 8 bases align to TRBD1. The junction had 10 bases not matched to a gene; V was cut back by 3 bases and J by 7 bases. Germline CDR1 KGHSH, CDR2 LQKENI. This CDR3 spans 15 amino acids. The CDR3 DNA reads TGTGCCAGCTCACCGCAACCGACAGGGGAAGCTGGCTACACCTTC. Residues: CASSPQPTGEAGYTF. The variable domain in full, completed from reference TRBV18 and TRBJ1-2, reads NAGVMQNPRHLVRRRGQEARLRCSPMKGHSHVYWYRQLPEEGLKFMVYLQKENIIDESGMPKERFSAEFPKEGPSILRIQQVVRGDSAAYFCASSPQPTGEAGYTFGSGTRLTVV.

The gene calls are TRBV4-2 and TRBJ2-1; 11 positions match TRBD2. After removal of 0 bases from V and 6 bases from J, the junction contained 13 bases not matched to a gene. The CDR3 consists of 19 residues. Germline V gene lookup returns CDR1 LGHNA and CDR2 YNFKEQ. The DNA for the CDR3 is TGTGCCAGCAGCCAAGACGGGGGACTAGCGGATACCAATCCCAATGAGCAGTTCTTC. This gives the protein CASSQDGGLADTNPNEQFF.

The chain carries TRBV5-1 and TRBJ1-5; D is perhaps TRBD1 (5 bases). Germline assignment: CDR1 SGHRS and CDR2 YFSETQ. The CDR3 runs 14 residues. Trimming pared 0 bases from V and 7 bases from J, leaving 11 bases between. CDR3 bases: TGCGCCAGCAGCTTGGGCGATGGGGGGCAGCCCCAGCATTTT. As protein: CASSLGDGGQPQHF.

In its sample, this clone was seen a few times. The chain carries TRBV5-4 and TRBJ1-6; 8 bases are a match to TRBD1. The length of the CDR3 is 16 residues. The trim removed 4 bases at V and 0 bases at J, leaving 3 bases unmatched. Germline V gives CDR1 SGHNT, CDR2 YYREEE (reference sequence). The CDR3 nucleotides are TGTGCCAGCAGCCGACAGGGGAGCTCCTATAATTCACCCCTCCACTTT. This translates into CASSRQGSSYNSPLHF.

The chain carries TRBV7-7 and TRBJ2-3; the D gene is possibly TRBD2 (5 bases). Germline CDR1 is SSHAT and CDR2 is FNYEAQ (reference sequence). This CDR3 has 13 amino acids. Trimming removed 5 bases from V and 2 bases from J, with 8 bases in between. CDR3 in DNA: TGTGCCAGCAGCCCCGGGGTCACAGATACGCAGTATTTT. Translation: CASSPGVTDTQYF.

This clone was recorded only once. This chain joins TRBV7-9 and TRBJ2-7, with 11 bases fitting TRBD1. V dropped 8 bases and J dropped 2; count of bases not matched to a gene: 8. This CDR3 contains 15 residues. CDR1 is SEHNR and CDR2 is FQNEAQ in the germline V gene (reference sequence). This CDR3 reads CASGPPGQGAYEQYF. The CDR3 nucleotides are TGTGCCAGCGGCCCCCCGGGACAGGGGGCCTACGAGCAGTACTTC.

The CDR3 here is CASSREAWTIHNEQFF. The DNA of the CDR3 is TGTGCCAGCAGTAGAGAGGCATGGACTATCCACAATGAGCAGTTCTTC. V usage is TRBV6-4 and J usage is TRBJ2-1, with D possibly being TRBD2 (6 bases). From germline, CDR1 is MRHNA and CDR2 SNTAGT. CDR3 length equals 16 residues. With 5 bases removed from V and 5 bases from J, the gap between germline ends came to 19 bases.

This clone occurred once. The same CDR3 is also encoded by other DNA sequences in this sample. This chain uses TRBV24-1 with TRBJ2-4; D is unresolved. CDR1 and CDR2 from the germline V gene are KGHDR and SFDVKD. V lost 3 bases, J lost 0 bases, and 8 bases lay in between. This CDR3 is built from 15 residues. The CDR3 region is CATSDGQLAKNIQYF. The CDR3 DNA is TGTGCCACCAGTGATGGGCAACTAGCCAAAAACATTCAGTACTTC.

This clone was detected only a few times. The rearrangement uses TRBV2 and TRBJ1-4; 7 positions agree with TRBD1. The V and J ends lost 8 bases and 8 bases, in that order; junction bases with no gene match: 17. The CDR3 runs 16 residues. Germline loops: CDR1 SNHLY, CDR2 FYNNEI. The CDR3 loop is CASALLGRARGEKLFF. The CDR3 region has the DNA TGTGCCAGCGCCCTCCTGGGCCGTGCCAGGGGGGAAAAACTGTTTTTT.

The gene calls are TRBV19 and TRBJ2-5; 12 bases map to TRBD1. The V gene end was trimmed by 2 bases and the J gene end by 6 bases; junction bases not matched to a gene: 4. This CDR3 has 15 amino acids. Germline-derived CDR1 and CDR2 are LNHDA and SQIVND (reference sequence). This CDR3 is CASSITGQGAKTQYF. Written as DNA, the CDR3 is TGTGCCAGTAGTATAACGGGACAGGGGGCGAAGACCCAGTACTTC. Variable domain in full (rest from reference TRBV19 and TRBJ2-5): DGGITQSPKYLFRKEGQNVTLSCEQNLNHDAMYWYRQDPGQGLRLIYYSQIVNDFQKGDIAEGYSVSREKKESFPLTVTSAQKNPTAFYLCASSITGQGAKTQYFGPGTRLLVL.

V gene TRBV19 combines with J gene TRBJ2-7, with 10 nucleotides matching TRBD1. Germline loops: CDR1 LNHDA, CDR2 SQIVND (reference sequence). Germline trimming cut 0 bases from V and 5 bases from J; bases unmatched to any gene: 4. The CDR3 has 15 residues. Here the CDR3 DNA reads TGTGCCAGTAGTATAGATCCGGGACAGGGGAACGAGCAGTACTTC. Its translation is CASSIDPGQGNEQYF.

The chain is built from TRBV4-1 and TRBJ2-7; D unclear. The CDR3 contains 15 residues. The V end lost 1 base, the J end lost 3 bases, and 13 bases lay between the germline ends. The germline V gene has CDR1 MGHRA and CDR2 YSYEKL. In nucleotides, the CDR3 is TGCGCCAGCAGCCAAGGACAAAATTTCCTCTACGAGCAGTACTTC. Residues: CASSQGQNFLYEQYF.

The DNA of the CDR3 is TGTGCCAGCTCTGGACAGGGACAACTCACTGAAGCTTTCTTT. Translation gives CASSGQGQLTEAFF. J is TRBJ1-1 and V is TRBV18; 8 nucleotides match TRBD1. J gave up 4 bases and V 6 bases, and 7 bases lay outside the gene matches. The CDR3 runs 14 residues. Germline loops: CDR1 KGHSH, CDR2 LQKENI.

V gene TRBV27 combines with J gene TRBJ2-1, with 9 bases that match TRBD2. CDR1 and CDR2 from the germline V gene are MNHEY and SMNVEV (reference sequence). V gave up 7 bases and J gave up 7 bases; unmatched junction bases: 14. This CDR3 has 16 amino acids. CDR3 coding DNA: TGTGCCAGCAAGGGGTTAGCGGGAGTACGAGTTAATGAGCAGTTCTTC. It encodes CASKGLAGVRVNEQFF.

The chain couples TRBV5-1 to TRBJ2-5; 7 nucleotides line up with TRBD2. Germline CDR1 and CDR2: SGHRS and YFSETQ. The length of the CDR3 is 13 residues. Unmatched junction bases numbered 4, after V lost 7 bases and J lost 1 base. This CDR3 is CASGREVQETQYF. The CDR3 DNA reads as TGCGCCAGCGGTCGGGAGGTCCAAGAGACCCAGTACTTC.

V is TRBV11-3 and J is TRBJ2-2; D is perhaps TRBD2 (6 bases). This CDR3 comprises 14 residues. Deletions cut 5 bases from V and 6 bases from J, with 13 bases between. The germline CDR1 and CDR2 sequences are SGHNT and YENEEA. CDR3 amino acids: CASSPLRESGELFF. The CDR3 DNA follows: TGTGCCAGCAGCCCGCTTCGGGAGTCCGGGGAGCTGTTTTTT.

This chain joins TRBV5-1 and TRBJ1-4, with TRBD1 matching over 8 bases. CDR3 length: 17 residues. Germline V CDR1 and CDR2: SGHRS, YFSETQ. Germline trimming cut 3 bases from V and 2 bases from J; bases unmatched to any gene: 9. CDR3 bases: TGCGCCAGCAGCTCCCTGGTAACAGGGGGGACTAATGAAAAACTGTTTTTT. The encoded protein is CASSSLVTGGTNEKLFF.

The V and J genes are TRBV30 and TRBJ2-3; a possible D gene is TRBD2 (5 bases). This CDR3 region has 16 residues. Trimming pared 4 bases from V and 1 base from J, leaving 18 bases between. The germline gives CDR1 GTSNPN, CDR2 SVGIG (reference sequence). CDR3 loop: CAWTFGSKRGTDTQYF. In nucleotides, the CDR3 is TGTGCCTGGACATTTGGGAGTAAAAGGGGCACAGATACGCAGTATTTT.